This is a list of T cell receptor beta chains from one sample in a study of patients and donors after allogeneic stem cell transplantation. TCRdb re-analysed the RT-PCR reads in MiXCR, keeping a single row per CDR3 protein. The data hold about 200,000 distinct CDR3 sequences, with around 41% observed a single time. The sequenced sample was blood, either unsorted or a sorted T cell fraction (not recorded which). The receptor source for this set is a human donor who was either an allogeneic HSCT recipient or a stem cell or donor lymphocyte infusion donor (not recorded which). It is not recorded whose cells these are; they may come from a transplant donor. CDR3s include the opening cysteine and the closing phenylalanine or tryptophan. Each record gives: clone size, D gene, J gene, V gene, CDR3 DNA, CDR3 protein. D genes are given only for firm matches. Clone size, where shown, is once, few, many, or a class for clones that have expanded.

few | TRBD1 | TRBJ1-1 | TRBV5-1 | TGCGCCAGCAGCCGAGACAGGGGTGACACTGAAGCTTTCTTT | CASSRDRGDTEAFF
- | - | TRBJ1-1 | TRBV3-1 | TGTGCCAGCAGCCAAAATGTAGGGAGGACTGAAGCTTTCTTT | CASSQNVGRTEAFF
few | - | TRBJ1-5 | TRBV12-3/TRBV12-4 | TGTGCCAGCCGGAAGGGGGGCAATCAGCCCCAGCATTTT | CASRKGGNQPQHF
few | - | TRBJ1-3 | TRBV20-1 | TGCAGTGCTAGTACCGGAAACACCATATATTTT | CSASTGNTIYF
- | TRBD1 | TRBJ2-1 | TRBV12-3/TRBV12-4 | TGTGCCAGCACCCCGACAGGGCCCCACAATGAGCAGTTCTTC | CASTPTGPHNEQFF
many | - | TRBJ1-2 | TRBV12-3/TRBV12-4 | TGTGCCAGCAGTTTGGGCCTAGTGAGCTACACCTTC | CASSLGLVSYTF
- | TRBD1 | TRBJ1-1 | TRBV11-2 | TGTGCCAGCAGCCATTCGGGACAGTTGAACACTGAAGCTTTCTTT | CASSHSGQLNTEAFF
- | - | TRBJ2-5 | TRBV10-3 | TGTGCCATCAGTGAGTCGAACAGGGAAGAGACCCAGTACTTC | CAISESNREETQYF
few | - | TRBJ1-4 | TRBV5-5 | TGTGCCAGCAATAAGGGGAGGCTAAGTGAAAAACTGTTTTTT | CASNKGRLSEKLFF
- | - | TRBJ2-7 | TRBV15 | TGTGCCACCAGCAGAGTGGACAGAGCCTACGAGCAGTACTTC | CATSRVDRAYEQYF
- | - | TRBJ1-5 | TRBV6-2/TRBV6-3 | TGTGCCAGCAGTTCAAACAGCCTGTATAGCAATCAGCCCCAGCATTTT | CASSSNSLYSNQPQHF
few | - | TRBJ1-1 | TRBV4-3 | TGCGCCAGCAGCCTCCGCCGGTCTGATGAAGCTTTCTTT | CASSLRRSDEAFF
- | - | TRBJ1-3 | TRBV3-1 | TGTGCCAGCAGCCAATGGGAGAGCTCTGGAAACACCATATATTTT | CASSQWESSGNTIYF
- | - | TRBJ1-5 | TRBV2 | TGTGCCAGCAGCGACGCTAGACAGATTAATCAGCCCCAGCATTTT | CASSDARQINQPQHF
- | TRBD1 | TRBJ1-2 | TRBV20-1 | TGCAGTGCTAGAGATCTCCTGAAGGGGGCGATAGGCTACACCTTC | CSARDLLKGAIGYTF
few | - | TRBJ1-5 | TRBV5-1 | TGCGCCAGCAGCCCGGATGGGGGGAGCAATCAGCCCCAGCATTTT | CASSPDGGSNQPQHF
- | TRBD1 | TRBJ2-3 | TRBV4-2 | TGTGCCAGCAGCCAACCGGGACAGGGGCTTGACAAACCTTACACAGATACGCAGTATTTT | CASSQPGQGLDKPYTDTQYF
many | TRBD1 | TRBJ1-2 | TRBV29-1 | TGCAGCGTCCGGGACAGGGGTGGCTACACCTTC | CSVRDRGGYTF
- | TRBD2 | TRBJ2-7 | TRBV5-1 | TGCGCCAGCAGCTGGGGGAACACAGGGACTAGCTACGAGCAGTACTTC | CASSWGNTGTSYEQYF
few | TRBD2 | TRBJ2-3 | TRBV4-2 | TGTGCCAGCAGCCAAGCGGGACTAGCGGGGGATGCAGATACGCAGTATTTT | CASSQAGLAGDADTQYF